The clone carrying this T cell receptor beta chain showed up many times. What it binds is not known. The data are from a study of response to subunit inactivated influenza vaccine. The V end lost 4 bases, the J end lost 9 bases, and 12 bases lay between the germline ends. The CDR3 runs 12 residues. Germline values: CDR1 MNHEY, CDR2 SMNVEV (reference sequence). TCRdb re-derived calls from the RT-PCR reads in MiXCR, one entry per CDR3 protein. The sample yields a few hundred thousand distinct CDR3 sequences, about 20% seen once. Overall study results and limits: That few new T cells are recruited by each seasonal influenza vaccination was the authors' suggestion.

The material was PBMCs from blood, obtained less than 22 months after vaccination. The sequence came from a man between 50 and 69 years old who received an inactivated influenza vaccine. The rearrangement uses TRBV27 and TRBJ1-1; D is ambiguous. CDR3 loop: CASSSRTAKAFF. The CDR3 DNA follows: TGTGCCAGCAGTTCACGGACGGCTAAAGCTTTCTTT.